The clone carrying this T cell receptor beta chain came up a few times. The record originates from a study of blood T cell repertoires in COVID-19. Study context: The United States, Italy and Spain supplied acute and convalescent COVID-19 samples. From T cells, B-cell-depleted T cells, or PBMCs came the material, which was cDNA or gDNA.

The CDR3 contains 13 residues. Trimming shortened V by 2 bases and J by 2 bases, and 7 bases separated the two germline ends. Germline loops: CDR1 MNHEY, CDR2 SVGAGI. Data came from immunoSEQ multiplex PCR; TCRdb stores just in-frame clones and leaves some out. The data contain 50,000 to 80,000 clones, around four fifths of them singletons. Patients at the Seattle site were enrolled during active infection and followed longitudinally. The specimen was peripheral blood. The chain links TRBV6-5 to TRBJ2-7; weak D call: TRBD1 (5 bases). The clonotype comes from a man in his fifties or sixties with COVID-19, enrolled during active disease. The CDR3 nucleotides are TGTGCCAGCAGTTACCAGGGCCCCTACGAGCAGTACTTC. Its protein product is CASSYQGPYEQYF.